This T cell receptor beta chain was recovered during a study of T cells after yellow fever vaccination. Turning to the study itself: The fractions with low cell numbers were processed using SMART-Seq v4 Ultra Low Input. Study-wide results and limits: Secondary responses were weaker yet peaked faster, day 5 versus 15. Contamination of FACS-sorted repertoires by abundant clonotypes from the bulk population could occur. The study re-detected most primary-vaccination clones after the booster (96% CD4, roughly 88% CD8).

TCRdb independently ran MiXCR on the 5' RACE reads; one entry per CDR3 protein. The repertoire consists of more than 90,000 distinct CDR3 sequences, with 6.5% to 9% occurring once and the leading ten covering approximately 3%. This clonotype was recorded at least ten times. Antigen: not known. The length of the CDR3 is 13 residues. Germline assignment: CDR1 DFQATT and CDR2 SNEGSKA (reference sequence). Between the trimmed V and J ends, which lost 3 bases and 7 bases, there was a span of 12 bases. The source of this sequence is a man aged 18 to 30 who received the YFV17D yellow fever vaccine. The J gene is TRBJ2-2, the V gene TRBV20-1; no reliable D call. The material was CD4+ T cells sorted from PBMCs, obtained approximately 47 days after the first yellow fever vaccination. CDR3 DNA sequence: TGCAGTGCTAGTAACTATGTCGACGGGGAGCTGTTTTTT. It encodes CSASNYVDGELFF.